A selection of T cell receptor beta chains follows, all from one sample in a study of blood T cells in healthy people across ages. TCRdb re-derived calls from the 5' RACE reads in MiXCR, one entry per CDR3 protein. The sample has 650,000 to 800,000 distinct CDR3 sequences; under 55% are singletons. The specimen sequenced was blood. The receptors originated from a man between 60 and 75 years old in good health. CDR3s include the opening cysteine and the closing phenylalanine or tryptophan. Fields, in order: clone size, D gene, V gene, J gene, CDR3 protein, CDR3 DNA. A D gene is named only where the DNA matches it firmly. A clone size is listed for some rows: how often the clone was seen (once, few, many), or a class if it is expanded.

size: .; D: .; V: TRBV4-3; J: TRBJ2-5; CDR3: CASSQDDRLAETQYF; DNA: TGCGCCAGCAGCCAAGATGATCGGCTAGCGGAGACCCAGTACTTC
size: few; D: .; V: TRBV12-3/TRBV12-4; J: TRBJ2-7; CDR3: CASSLSEYEQYF; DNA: TGTGCCAGCAGTTTAAGTGAATACGAGCAGTACTTC
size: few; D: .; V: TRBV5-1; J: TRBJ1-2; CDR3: CASRGAVGDYGYTF; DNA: TGCGCCAGCCGGGGGGCCGTAGGAGACTATGGCTACACCTTC
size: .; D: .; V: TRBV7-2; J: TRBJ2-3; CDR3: CASSLVGGMDTQYF; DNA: TGTGCCAGCAGCTTAGTGGGGGGAATGGATACGCAGTATTTT
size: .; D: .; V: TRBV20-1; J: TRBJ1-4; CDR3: CSARLTAVAEKLFF; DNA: TGCAGTGCTAGGCTGACAGCTGTGGCGGAAAAACTGTTTTTT
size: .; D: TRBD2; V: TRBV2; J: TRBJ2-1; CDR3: CASSGSLAVNEQFF; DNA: TGTGCCAGCAGTGGCTCACTAGCGGTCAATGAGCAGTTCTTC
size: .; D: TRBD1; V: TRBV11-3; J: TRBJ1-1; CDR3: CASSLQGELNTEAFF; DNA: TGTGCCAGCAGCTTACAGGGGGAATTGAACACTGAAGCTTTCTTT
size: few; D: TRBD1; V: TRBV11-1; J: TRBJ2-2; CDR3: CASASPDRENTGELFF; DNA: TGTGCCAGCGCCTCCCCCGACAGGGAGAACACCGGGGAGCTGTTTTTT
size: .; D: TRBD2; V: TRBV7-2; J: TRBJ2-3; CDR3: CASSLQRGPTDTQYF; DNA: TGTGCCAGCAGCTTACAGCGGGGACCCACAGATACGCAGTATTTT
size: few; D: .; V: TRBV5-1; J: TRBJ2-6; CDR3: CASSFLETAGANVLTF; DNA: TGCGCCAGCAGCTTTTTGGAGACAGCTGGGGCCAACGTCCTGACTTTC
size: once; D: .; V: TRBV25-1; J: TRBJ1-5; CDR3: CASSVGGSNSNQPQHF; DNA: TGTGCCAGCAGTGTTGGTGGCAGTAATAGCAATCAGCCCCAGCATTTT
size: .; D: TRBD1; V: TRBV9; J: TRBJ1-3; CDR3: CASSVGDSYGNTIYF; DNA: TGTGCCAGCAGCGTAGGGGACAGCTATGGAAACACCATATATTTT
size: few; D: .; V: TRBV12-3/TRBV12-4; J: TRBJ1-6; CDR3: CASSFVGQRRSSYNSPLHF; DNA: TGTGCCAGCAGTTTCGTAGGACAGCGGAGGAGCTCCTATAATTCACCCCTCCACTTT
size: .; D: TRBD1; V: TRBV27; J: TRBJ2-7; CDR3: CASSLVGGQVHEQYF; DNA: TGTGCCAGCAGTTTAGTAGGGGGACAGGTCCACGAGCAGTACTTC
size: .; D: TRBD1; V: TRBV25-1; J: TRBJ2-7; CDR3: CASSQGTEPYEQYF; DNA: TGTGCCAGCAGCCAAGGGACAGAACCCTACGAGCAGTACTTC
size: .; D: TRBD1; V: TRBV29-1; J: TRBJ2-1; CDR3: CSVEDLGTGSDNEQFF; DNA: TGCAGCGTTGAAGATCTTGGGACAGGGTCGGACAATGAGCAGTTCTTC
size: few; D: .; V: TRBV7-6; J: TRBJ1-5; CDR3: CAGHGHNQPQHF; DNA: TGTGCTGGGCATGGGCACAATCAGCCCCAGCATTTT
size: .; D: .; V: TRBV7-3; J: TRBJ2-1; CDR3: CASSLGTGGLSYNEQFF; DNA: TGTGCCAGCAGCTTAGGGACGGGGGGCCTGAGCTACAATGAGCAGTTCTTC
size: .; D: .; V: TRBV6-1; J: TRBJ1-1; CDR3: CASRSVIEAFF; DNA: TGTGCCAGCAGATCCGTAATTGAAGCTTTCTTT
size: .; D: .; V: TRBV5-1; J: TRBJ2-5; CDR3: CASSPTGKVTQETQYF; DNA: TGCGCCAGCAGCCCAACAGGGAAGGTGACCCAAGAGACCCAGTACTTC
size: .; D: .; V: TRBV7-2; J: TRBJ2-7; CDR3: CASSFPGGPINEQYF; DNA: TGTGCCAGCAGCTTTCCCGGGGGGCCTATAAATGAGCAGTACTTC
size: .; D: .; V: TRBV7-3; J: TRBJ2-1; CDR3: CASSPGGRYNEQFF; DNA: TGTGCCAGCAGCCCCGGGGGCAGATACAATGAGCAGTTCTTC